Listed below are T cell receptor beta chains from one sample, sequenced in a study of response to subunit inactivated influenza vaccine. TCRdb reanalysed the RT-PCR reads using MiXCR and keeps one entry per CDR3 protein. The sample shows around 530,000 distinct CDR3 sequences, 15% to 20% of them seen only once. The sequencing used CD4+ T cells sorted from PBMCs, collected 23 months after vaccination. The receptors derive from a man aged 50 to 75 who received an inactivated influenza vaccine. Both conserved end residues are part of each CDR3. D genes are given only for firm matches. Only part of the rows carry a size: once, few, many, or a class if the clone is expanded.

V,size,D,J,DNA,CDR3
TRBV29-1,many,TRBD1,TRBJ2-7,TGCAGCGTCAGGACAGGGGGCTACGAGCAGTACTTC,CSVRTGGYEQYF
TRBV10-3,-,TRBD1,TRBJ2-7,TGTGCCATCAGCCGGACAGGGGACCCCTACGAGCAGTACTTC,CAISRTGDPYEQYF
TRBV11-2,few,-,TRBJ2-3,TGTGCCAGCAGCCGGACGGATGATACGCAGTATTTT,CASSRTDDTQYF
TRBV20-1,few,-,TRBJ2-4,TGCAGTGCTATAAGCCGGGACACCATTCAGTACTTC,CSAISRDTIQYF
TRBV12-3/TRBV12-4,-,-,TRBJ1-1,TGTGCCAGCAGTGGGCGGGGTCACGAAGCTTTCTTT,CASSGRGHEAFF
TRBV6-2/TRBV6-3,-,TRBD2,TRBJ2-2,TGTGCCAGCAGACCCGGGGGGTTAAACACCGGGGAGCTGTTTTTT,CASRPGGLNTGELFF
TRBV5-6,few,TRBD1,TRBJ1-4,TGTGCCAGCAGCTGGGGGACAGAGCAAGAAAAACTGTTTTTT,CASSWGTEQEKLFF
TRBV3-1,few,TRBD1,TRBJ1-2,TGTGCCAGCAGCCAAGGGGGAGGGGGCGGCTATGGCTACACCTTC,CASSQGGGGGYGYTF
TRBV11-2,few,-,TRBJ2-2,TGTGCCAGCAGCCCTCAGAGCCGGACCGGGGAGCTGTTTTTT,CASSPQSRTGELFF
TRBV5-1,few,-,TRBJ2-7,TGCGCCAGCAGCTTGGGAGTAGACTTCGAACAGTACTTC,CASSLGVDFEQYF
TRBV5-6,-,-,TRBJ2-7,TGTGCCAGCAGCTTGGGGCCGACAAGCGAGCAGTACTTC,CASSLGPTSEQYF
TRBV7-2,many,TRBD2,TRBJ2-3,TGTGCCAGCAGCTTAGCTAGCGGGGGAACAGATACGCAGTATTTT,CASSLASGGTDTQYF
TRBV20-1,few,TRBD2,TRBJ2-1,TGCAGTGCTCCGAGACCGGGACTAGCGGGGGGGCCAGACAATGAGCAGTTCTTC,CSAPRPGLAGGPDNEQFF
TRBV10-3,-,TRBD2,TRBJ2-1,TGTGCCATCACTGGACTAGCGGACTACAATGAGCAGTTCTTC,CAITGLADYNEQFF
TRBV5-5,-,-,TRBJ2-3,TGTGCCAGCAGCTTGGTTGGGTACGCGGCGAGCACAGATACGCAGTATTTT,CASSLVGYAASTDTQYF
TRBV20-1,-,-,TRBJ2-3,TGCAGTGCCACTTACGGGGGTTGGACAGATACGCAGTATTTT,CSATYGGWTDTQYF
TRBV6-2/TRBV6-3,few,TRBD2,TRBJ2-1,TGTGCCAGCAGTTCCGGCGGGAGTGTCCACAATGAGCAGTTCTTC,CASSSGGSVHNEQFF
TRBV5-6,-,TRBD1,TRBJ2-1,TGTGCCAGCAGCATAAAGACAGGGGCTCTGGGCAATGAGCAGTTCTTC,CASSIKTGALGNEQFF
TRBV5-1,many,TRBD2,TRBJ2-3,TGCGCCAGCAGCCCCGGGACTAGTCGGAGAGATACGCAGTATTTT,CASSPGTSRRDTQYF
TRBV20-1,-,-,TRBJ2-7,TGCAGTGCTGGAGCCTCGTACGAGCAGTACTTC,CSAGASYEQYF
TRBV5-1,-,-,TRBJ2-2,TGCGCCAGCGGGGGAAGCCTAACGAACACCGGGGAGCTGTTTTTT,CASGGSLTNTGELFF
TRBV29-1,-,TRBD1,TRBJ1-3,TGCAGCGTTGTTGGACAGGAGTACGTCTCTGGAAACACCATATATTTT,CSVVGQEYVSGNTIYF
TRBV27,-,-,TRBJ2-5,TGTGCCAGCAGTTTCAACGGAGAGACCCAGTACTTC,CASSFNGETQYF
TRBV3-1,-,-,TRBJ2-2,TGTGCCAGCAGCCAAGATCGGACTACCTTCCCCGGGGAGCTGTTTTTT,CASSQDRTTFPGELFF
TRBV29-1,many,-,TRBJ2-5,TGCAGCGTTTACGGAGTTGGGTCGTCAGAGACCCAGTACTTC,CSVYGVGSSETQYF
TRBV7-2,-,-,TRBJ2-2,TGTGCCAGCAGCTTTGGGGACACCAACACCGGGGAGCTGTTTTTT,CASSFGDTNTGELFF
TRBV7-2,many,TRBD2,TRBJ2-1,TGTGCCAGCAGCTGGTCAGGGACTAGCTCCTACAATGAGCAGTTCTTC,CASSWSGTSSYNEQFF
TRBV6-5,-,-,TRBJ2-1,TGTGCCAGCAGGGACCGGTACAATGAGCAGTTCTTC,CASRDRYNEQFF
TRBV7-2,-,-,TRBJ2-1,TGTGCCAGCAGCCCTGACTATATCGATGAGCAGTTCTTC,CASSPDYIDEQFF
TRBV6-1,many,-,TRBJ2-1,TGTGCCAGCAGCCACCGGGGTTGGTGGACCTACAATGAGCAGTTCTTC,CASSHRGWWTYNEQFF
TRBV7-9,-,-,TRBJ2-3,TGTGCCAGCAGCTGGACACCTAGCACAGATACGCAGTATTTT,CASSWTPSTDTQYF
TRBV10-3,few,-,TRBJ2-3,TGTGCCATCAGTGATAATATTGGTAGCTCCACAGATACGCAGTATTTT,CAISDNIGSSTDTQYF
TRBV4-2,-,TRBD2,TRBJ2-1,TGTGCCAGCAGCCAGGGGTCCTCTCTAGCGGCTTACAATGAGCAGTTCTTC,CASSQGSSLAAYNEQFF
TRBV2,-,TRBD1,TRBJ1-4,TGTGCCACCCTCGGGGACAGGAGTTCAGAAAAACTGTTTTTT,CATLGDRSSEKLFF
TRBV5-1,-,TRBD2,TRBJ2-3,TGCGCCAGCAGCCGGATAGCGGGATCCTCCACAGATACGCAGTATTTT,CASSRIAGSSTDTQYF
TRBV7-2,few,-,TRBJ2-5,TGTGCCAGCACCTCACAGGGTTTCGGGGAGACCCAGTACTTC,CASTSQGFGETQYF
TRBV6-1,-,TRBD1,TRBJ2-1,TGTGCCAGCAGTACATCCGGGACAGGGAGTAATGAGCAGTTCTTC,CASSTSGTGSNEQFF
TRBV24-1,-,TRBD1,TRBJ2-1,TGTGCCACCAGGTCTTCTCCGGGACAGGGGGCGAGATTTGAGCAGTTCTTC,CATRSSPGQGARFEQFF
TRBV6-1,few,-,TRBJ1-6,TGTGCCAGCAGTCTCAGGGGAATCCCCTATAATTCACCCCTCCACTTT,CASSLRGIPYNSPLHF
TRBV7-3,many,-,TRBJ2-1,TGTGCCAGCAGCTTACTAGCAGATAATGAGCAGTTCTTC,CASSLLADNEQFF
TRBV6-2/TRBV6-3,many,-,TRBJ1-2,TGTGCCAGCAGGACAGGCATTGGCTACACCTTC,CASRTGIGYTF
TRBV5-1,many,TRBD1,TRBJ2-4,TGCGCCAGCAGCTTGCGACAGGGACAAGGAAACATTCAGTACTTC,CASSLRQGQGNIQYF
TRBV29-1,many,-,TRBJ1-1,TGCAGCGTTGAAGTACAGGAAGGCACTGAAGCTTTCTTT,CSVEVQEGTEAFF
TRBV5-1,few,-,TRBJ1-5,TGCGCCAGCAGCTTGGAACCCTCGGGGAACCAGCCCCAGCATTTT,CASSLEPSGNQPQHF
TRBV10-3,few,-,TRBJ1-4,TGTGCCATCAGTGGAAAACAGGGAACTAATGAAAAACTGTTTTTT,CAISGKQGTNEKLFF
TRBV3-1,few,-,TRBJ2-1,TGTGCCAGCAGGGGTCCCGGAGTGCAGTTCTTC,CASRGPGVQFF
TRBV20-1,few,-,TRBJ1-1,TGCAGTGCTAGGAGGCGGGTCGGAGGCACTGAAGCTTTCTTT,CSARRRVGGTEAFF
TRBV6-1,-,TRBD1,TRBJ1-5,TGTGCCAGCAGTGAAGAGGTCAGGGGGTATCAGCCCCAGCATTTT,CASSEEVRGYQPQHF
TRBV20-1,few,TRBD2,TRBJ2-7,TGCAGTGTCCCTCTAGCGGGATCCGCCGAGCAGTACTTC,CSVPLAGSAEQYF
TRBV6-1,-,TRBD2,TRBJ2-7,TGTGCCAGCAGCCCCCTCGGGACTAGAGCCCCCTACGAGCAGTACTTC,CASSPLGTRAPYEQYF
TRBV12-3/TRBV12-4,few,TRBD1,TRBJ1-5,TGTGCCAGCAGTGCCCTAGGACAGGGTCAGTGGCCCCAGCATTTT,CASSALGQGQWPQHF
TRBV7-9,many,-,TRBJ2-3,TGTGCCAGCAGCTTAGTGGCAGCTGACACAGATACGCAGTATTTT,CASSLVAADTDTQYF
TRBV5-1,-,TRBD1,TRBJ1-1,TGCGCCAGCAGCTGGGGACAGGGCTCCACTGAAGCTTTCTTT,CASSWGQGSTEAFF
TRBV10-2,few,-,TRBJ1-5,TGCGCCAGCAGTGAGTCGGGCAGTAATCAGCCCCAGCATTTT,CASSESGSNQPQHF
TRBV2,-,-,TRBJ2-5,TGTGCCAGCATGGCGGGGCGGCAAGAGACCCAGTACTTC,CASMAGRQETQYF
TRBV7-2,-,TRBD1,TRBJ2-2,TGTGCCAGCAGCCCGTGGACAGGGGTGGGCGGGGAGCTGTTTTTT,CASSPWTGVGGELFF
TRBV20-1,few,TRBD1,TRBJ1-2,TGCAGTGCTGTTGTGACAGGGAGGCCTGGCTACACCTTC,CSAVVTGRPGYTF
TRBV11-2,many,TRBD2,TRBJ2-5,TGTGCCAGCAGCTTAGGGGTGTGGAGCGGGAGGAGGAGAGGAGAGACCCAGTACTTC,CASSLGVWSGRRRGETQYF
TRBV4-1,few,-,TRBJ1-2,TGCGCCAGCAGCCAGCCCGCGGGGGCTGGCTACACCTTC,CASSQPAGAGYTF
TRBV20-1,once,-,TRBJ2-1,TGCAGTGCTAGTCGGCGACAGGTCTACAATGAGCAGTTCTTC,CSASRRQVYNEQFF